A single sample gave rise to the 3 T cell receptor beta chains below, sequenced in a study of PD-L1 blockade in urothelial cancer. The assay was immunoSEQ multiplex PCR, and TCRdb's table has in-frame clones only and misses some. This table holds under 40,000 clones, 75% to 95% found once. The sequencing used PBMCs, collected around atezolizumab (anti-PD-L1) treatment. These receptors originate from a man in his 70s with urothelial cancer.

The chain recombines TRBV5-6 with TRBJ1-2, with 8 bases matching TRBD1. CDR3 length equals 15 residues. V gave up 2 bases and J gave up 2 bases; unmatched junction bases: 5. Germline CDR1 SGHDT, CDR2 YYEEEE. The CDR3 DNA reads TGTGCCAGCAGCTTTACAGGGGGAGCAAACTATGGCTACACCTTC. Its protein is CASSFTGGANYGYTF.

The chain combines TRBV5-6 with TRBJ2-3, with TRBD2 identical over 7 bases. With 0 bases clipped from V and 2 bases from J, the junction kept 9 bases outside the gene matches. The germline CDR1 and CDR2 sequences are SGHDT and YYEEEE. The CDR3 is 17 residues long. CDR3 bases: TGTGCCAGCAGCTTGGTGAAGGCGGGAGAGTTCACAGATACGCAGTATTTT. Translated, it gives CASSLVKAGEFTDTQYF.

The chain is built from TRBV9 and TRBJ2-7, with D possibly matching TRBD1 (6 bases). CDR3 length: 14 residues. Germline V gene lookup returns CDR1 SGDLS and CDR2 YYNGEE. V was cut by 2 bases and J by 4 bases, with 13 bases left in between. The CDR3 DNA is TGTGCCAGCAGCGTGGGGCAGGGGATATACGAGCAGTACTTC. Its translation: CASSVGQGIYEQYF.